The 22 T cell receptor beta chains below come from one sample, sequenced in a study of CD8+ T cells in alopecia areata. The sequencing template was cDNA reverse transcribed from extracted RNA. Profiling relied on immunoSEQ multiplex PCR, and the TCRdb table lists in-frame clones only, not all of them. The sample carries some 170,000 clones, 50% to 75% recorded once. The input for sequencing was CD4+ T cells sorted from blood, taken at week 0. Receptor source: a human donor with alopecia areata.

The chain couples TRBV6-5 to TRBJ1-4; no clear D. Trimming stripped 0 bases from V and 11 bases from J, with 10 bases between. The CDR3 spans 13 residues. Per the germline V gene, CDR1 is MNHEY and CDR2 is SVGAGI. CDR3 loop: CASSYSVIEKLFF. The CDR3 coding sequence is TGTGCCAGCAGTTACTCCGTAATAGAGAAACTGTTTTTT.

V is TRBV29-1 and J is TRBJ2-3; 9 nucleotides agree with TRBD2. This CDR3 spans 17 amino acids. Per the germline V gene, CDR1 is SQVTM and CDR2 is ANQGSEA. V shed 4 bases, J shed 3 bases, and the junction held 14 bases outside the gene matches. In nucleotides, the CDR3 is TGCAGCGTTGCTCAAGTTCTCAGCGGGGGGAGTACAGATACGCAGTATTTT. This gives the protein CSVAQVLSGGSTDTQYF.

To note about this clone: A read error may produce the germline difference seen at one junction end. This rearrangement joins TRBV6-6 to TRBJ2-5, with D hard to call. This CDR3 comprises 12 residues. Germline CDR1 and CDR2: MNHNY and SVGAGI (reference sequence). CDR3 bases: TGTGCTAGCAGTTACACGGTGGAGACCCAGTACTTC. Residues: CASSYTVETQYF.

There are a few counts of this clone. This rearrangement joins TRBV11-2 to TRBJ2-7; D tentatively fits TRBD1 or TRBD2 (5 bases each). This CDR3 contains 16 residues. Looked up from germline, CDR1 is SGHAT and CDR2 is FQNNGV. Trimming removed 0 bases from V and 6 bases from J, with 18 bases in between. CDR3 sequence: CASSLESGHYVGEQYF. The CDR3 bases are TGTGCCAGCAGCTTAGAAAGCGGACACTACGTAGGCGAGCAGTACTTC.

The J gene is TRBJ2-7, the V gene TRBV10-2, with D possibly matching TRBD2 (6 bases). The CDR3 has 15 amino acids. V was cut by 2 bases and J by 1 base, with 12 bases left in between. From germline, CDR1 is WSHSY and CDR2 SAAADI. The DNA for the CDR3 is TGCGCCAGCAGTGAGCCGGGGGTAAAATCCTACGAGCAGTACTTC. Protein sequence: CASSEPGVKSYEQYF.

This clone occurred once. The chain uses TRBV9 and TRBJ1-6; 8 nucleotides align to TRBD1. CDR1 and CDR2 from the germline V gene are SGDLS and YYNGEE. The CDR3 spans 16 residues. The junction had 7 bases not matched to a gene; V was cut back by 0 bases and J by 8 bases. This chain's CDR3 is CASSVGPTGADSPLHF. The CDR3 coding sequence is TGTGCCAGCAGCGTAGGCCCGACAGGGGCGGATTCACCCCTCCACTTT.

The rearrangement joins TRBV7-9 to TRBJ1-1, with TRBD1 matching over 7 bases. The CDR3 consists of 15 residues. V shed 1 base and J 1 base; nucleotides not matched to a gene: 3. The germline CDR1 and CDR2 sequences are SEHNR and FQNEAQ (reference sequence). CDR3 bases: TGTGCCAGCAGCTTAGGCGGGACAGAGAACACTGAAGCTTTCTTT. Its translation: CASSLGGTENTEAFF. Looking up the rest from reference TRBV7-9 and TRBJ1-1 gives the full variable domain: DTGVSQNPRHKITKRGQNVTFRCDPISEHNRLYWYRQTLGQGPEFLTYFQNEAQLEKSRLLSDRFSAERPKGSFSTLEIQRTEQGDSAMYLCASSLGGTENTEAFFGQGTRLTVV.

The rearrangement joins TRBV27 to TRBJ2-2, with D unresolved. CDR1 and CDR2 (germline): MNHEY, SMNVEV (reference sequence). The CDR3 covers 14 residues. Deletions cut 6 bases from V and 6 bases from J, with 14 bases between. CDR3 sequence reads: CASRLRVLAGELFF. The CDR3, as DNA: TGTGCCAGCAGATTGCGCGTCCTCGCCGGGGAGCTGTTTTTT.

The J gene is TRBJ1-4, the V gene TRBV6-5; TRBD1 might be the D (5 bases). This CDR3 has 14 residues. V lost 6 bases and J lost 0, with 8 bases in between. Per the germline V gene, CDR1 is MNHEY and CDR2 is SVGAGI. The DNA for the CDR3 is TGTGCCAGCAGCCTCAGGGCAACTAATGAAAAACTGTTTTTT. It codes for CASSLRATNEKLFF.

V is TRBV19 and J is TRBJ2-2, with TRBD1 matching 8 bases. V lost 4 bases to trimming and J lost 5 bases; unmatched junction nucleotides: 3. Germline values: CDR1 LNHDA, CDR2 SQIVND (reference sequence). The CDR3 runs 14 residues. CDR3 coding DNA: TGTGCCAGTAGTAGAGACAGGGGTACCGGGGAGCTGTTTTTT. It codes for CASSRDRGTGELFF.

The chain couples TRBV29-1 to TRBJ2-3; D is perhaps TRBD1 (6 bases). Germline CDR1 SQVTM, CDR2 ANQGSEA. Trimming took 4 bases from V and 6 from J, leaving 11 bases between them. The CDR3 is made up of 12 amino acids. CDR3 sequence (DNA): TGCAGCGTTGTGCAGGGGATCGATACGCAGTATTTT. This encodes CSVVQGIDTQYF.

The chain carries TRBV29-1 and TRBJ1-1; a possible D gene is TRBD1 (6 bases). Germline V gene lookup returns CDR1 SQVTM and CDR2 ANQGSEA. The CDR3 spans 11 residues. V was shortened by 7 bases and J by 3 bases, with 9 bases between the two germline ends. Here the CDR3 reads CSAQGYTEAFF. In DNA, the CDR3 is TGCAGCGCCCAGGGGTACACTGAAGCTTTCTTT.

This chain joins TRBV5-1 and TRBJ2-5, with D unresolved. CDR3 length: 14 amino acids. V was pared by 4 bases and J by 3 bases, with 13 bases between. The germline CDR1 and CDR2 sequences are SGHRS and YFSETQ. This CDR3 reads CASSVILGEETQYF. CDR3 DNA: TGCGCCAGCAGCGTGATCCTCGGAGAAGAGACCCAGTACTTC.

The J gene is TRBJ1-2, the V gene TRBV2, with D uncertain. The germline V and J ends were trimmed by 6 bases and 2 bases, with 7 bases remaining between them. The CDR3 sequence is 12 residues long. Germline-derived CDR1 and CDR2 are SNHLY and FYNNEI. The CDR3 region is CASRPENYGYTF. Here the CDR3 DNA reads TGTGCCAGCAGGCCCGAAAACTATGGCTACACCTTC.

V and J are TRBV30 and TRBJ2-7, with D possibly matching TRBD2 (5 bases). The CDR3 totals 14 residues. Trimming removed 1 base from V and 6 bases from J, with 16 bases in between. CDR1 and CDR2 from the germline V gene are GTSNPN and SVGIG (reference sequence). The CDR3 DNA follows: TGTGCCTGGAGTGCCCGGGGTCGAGAGGGCGAGCAGTACTTC. This encodes CAWSARGREGEQYF.

The chain employs TRBV9 and TRBJ2-3; TRBD1 agrees at 8 bases. V was pared by 3 bases and J by 2 bases, with 2 bases of the junction left unmatched. There are 14 residues in the CDR3. Germline V gives CDR1 SGDLS, CDR2 YYNGEE. CDR3 sequence (DNA): TGTGCCAGCAGCGGGACAGGGTTCACAGATACGCAGTATTTT. Encoded protein: CASSGTGFTDTQYF.

In its sample, this clone was seen a few times. This chain connects TRBV5-1 to TRBJ1-1, with TRBD1 matching 8 bases. V lost 4 bases to trimming and J lost 10 bases; unmatched junction nucleotides: 15. Looked up from germline, CDR1 is SGHRS and CDR2 is YFSETQ. CDR3 size: 15 residues. The CDR3 reads CASSESRGRVVGAFF. CDR3 sequence (DNA): TGCGCCAGCAGCGAGAGCAGGGGGCGCGTGGTTGGAGCTTTCTTT.

Many counts were recorded for this clone. The chain couples TRBV4-2 to TRBJ2-5; 10 bases are shared with TRBD2. Germline CDR1 and CDR2: LGHNA and YNFKEQ. Unmatched junction bases numbered 12, after V lost 1 base and J lost 7 bases. The CDR3 runs 17 residues. CDR3 sequence: CASSQGGSGGHLGTQYF. As DNA, the CDR3 is TGTGCCAGCAGCCAAGGAGGTAGCGGGGGGCACTTAGGGACCCAGTACTTC.

The CDR3 nucleotides are TGCGCCAGCAGCGGGACTCCCCAAGAGACCCAGTACTTC. Protein: CASSGTPQETQYF. The V and J genes are TRBV5-1 and TRBJ2-5; the D gene is possibly TRBD2 (6 bases). The CDR3 loop spans 13 amino acids. V was pared by 4 bases and J by 1 base, with 8 bases between. Germline assignment: CDR1 SGHRS and CDR2 YFSETQ.

The genes are TRBV19 and TRBJ2-1; D perhaps matches TRBD2 (5 bases). With 10 bases removed from V and 6 bases from J, the gap between germline ends came to 19 bases. Germline-derived CDR1 and CDR2 are LNHDA and SQIVND (reference sequence). There are 14 residues in the CDR3. CDR3 sequence: CATRGFWESNEQFF. The CDR3 nucleotides read TGTGCCACTCGCGGGTTCTGGGAGTCCAATGAGCAGTTCTTC.

This clone has more than one count but fewer than ten. V and J are TRBV29-1 and TRBJ2-4; D unclear. With 3 bases removed from V and 0 bases from J, the gap between germline ends came to 9 bases. Germline assignment: CDR1 SQVTM and CDR2 ANQGSEA. The CDR3 runs to 14 residues. CDR3 DNA sequence: TGCAGCGTTGACACCCAGATAGCCAAAAACATTCAGTACTTC. Protein: CSVDTQIAKNIQYF.

The chain couples TRBV5-1 to TRBJ2-7; D is perhaps TRBD2 (5 bases). CDR1 and CDR2 from the germline V gene are SGHRS and YFSETQ. This CDR3 has 13 residues. The V end lost 4 bases, the J end lost 5 bases, and 13 bases lay between the germline ends. The DNA of the CDR3 is TGCGCCAGCAGCCCCTTTAGCGCGGACGAGCAGTACTTC. Its translation is CASSPFSADEQYF.